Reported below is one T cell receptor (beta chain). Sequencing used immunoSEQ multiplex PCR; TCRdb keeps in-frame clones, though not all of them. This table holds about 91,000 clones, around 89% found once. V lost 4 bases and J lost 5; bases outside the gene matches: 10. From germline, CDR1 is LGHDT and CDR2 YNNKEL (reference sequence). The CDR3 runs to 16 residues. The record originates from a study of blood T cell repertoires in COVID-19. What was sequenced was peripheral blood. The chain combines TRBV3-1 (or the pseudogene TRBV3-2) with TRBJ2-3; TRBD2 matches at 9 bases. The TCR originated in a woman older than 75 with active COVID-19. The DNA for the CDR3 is TGTGCCAGCAGCCTGTTAGCGGGAGTGCGTAGAGATACGCAGTATTTT. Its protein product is CASSLLAGVRRDTQYF.